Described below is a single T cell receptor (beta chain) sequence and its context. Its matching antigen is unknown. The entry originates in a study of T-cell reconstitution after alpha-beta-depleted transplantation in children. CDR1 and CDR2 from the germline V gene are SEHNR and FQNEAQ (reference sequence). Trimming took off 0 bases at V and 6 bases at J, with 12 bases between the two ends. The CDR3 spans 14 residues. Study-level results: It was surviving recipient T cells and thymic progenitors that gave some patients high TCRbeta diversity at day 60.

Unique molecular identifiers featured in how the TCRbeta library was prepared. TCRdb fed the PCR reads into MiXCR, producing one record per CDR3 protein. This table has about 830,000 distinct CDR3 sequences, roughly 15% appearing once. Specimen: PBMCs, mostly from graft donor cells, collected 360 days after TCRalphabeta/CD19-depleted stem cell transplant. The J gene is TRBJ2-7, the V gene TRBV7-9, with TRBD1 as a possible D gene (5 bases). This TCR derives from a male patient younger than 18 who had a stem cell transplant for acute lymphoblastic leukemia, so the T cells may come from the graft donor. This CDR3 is CASSLATGPSEQYF. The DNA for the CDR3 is TGTGCCAGCAGCTTAGCTACAGGTCCGTCCGAGCAGTACTTC.